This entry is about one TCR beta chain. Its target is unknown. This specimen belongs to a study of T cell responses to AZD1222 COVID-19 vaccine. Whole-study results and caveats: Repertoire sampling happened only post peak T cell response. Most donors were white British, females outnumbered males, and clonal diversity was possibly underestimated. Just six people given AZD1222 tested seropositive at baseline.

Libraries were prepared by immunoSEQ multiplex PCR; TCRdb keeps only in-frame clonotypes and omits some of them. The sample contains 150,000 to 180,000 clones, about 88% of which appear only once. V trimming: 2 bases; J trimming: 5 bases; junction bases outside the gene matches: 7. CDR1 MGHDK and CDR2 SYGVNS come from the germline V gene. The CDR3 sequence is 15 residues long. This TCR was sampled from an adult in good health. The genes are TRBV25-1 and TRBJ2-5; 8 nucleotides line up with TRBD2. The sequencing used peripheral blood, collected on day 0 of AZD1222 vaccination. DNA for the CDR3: TGTGCCAGCAGTGAACCGCGGGGGGATTTCGAGACCCAGTACTTC. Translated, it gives CASSEPRGDFETQYF. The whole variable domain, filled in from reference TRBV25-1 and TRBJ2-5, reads EADIYQTPRYLVIGTGKKITLECSQTMGHDKMYWYQQDPGMELHLIHYSYGVNSTEKGDLSSESTVSRIRTEHFPLTLESARPSHTSQYLCASSEPRGDFETQYFGPGTRLLVL.